The rows below give T cell receptor beta chains drawn from one sample of a study of blood T cell repertoires in COVID-19. Measured with immunoSEQ multiplex PCR; TCRdb has only the in-frame clones, and not every one. The sample yields about 300,000 clones, approximately 85% seen once. What was sequenced was peripheral blood. The source is a man aged 18 to 30 with active or convalescent COVID-19. Each CDR3 is given with its conserved first and last residue. A D gene is named only where the DNA matches it firmly. Not every row has a clone size; where given, it reads once, few, many or a size class.

clone_size	v_call	d_call	j_call	cdr3_aa	cdr3_nt
.	TRBV7-2	.	TRBJ1-2	CASSLRRGNYGYTF	TGTGCCAGCAGCTTACGACGGGGTAACTATGGCTACACCTTC
.	TRBV29-1	.	TRBJ1-2	CSVIREARGYGYTF	TGCAGCGTTATCAGGGAGGCTAGGGGCTATGGCTACACCTTC
.	TRBV18	.	TRBJ2-2	CASSIGLGAGELFF	TGTGCCAGCTCAATAGGACTCGGGGCCGGGGAGCTGTTTTTT
few	TRBV28	.	TRBJ1-1	CASSLWYRANTEAFF	TGTGCCAGCAGTTTATGGTACAGGGCCAACACTGAAGCTTTCTTT
.	TRBV5-5	.	TRBJ2-4	CASSSPGHQAKNIQYF	TGTGCCAGCAGCTCACCGGGACACCAAGCCAAAAACATTCAGTACTTC
.	TRBV5-6	.	TRBJ2-2	CASSLSGQGVITGELFF	TGTGCCAGCAGCTTGAGCGGGCAGGGGGTGATTACCGGGGAGCTGTTTTTT
.	TRBV4-1	.	TRBJ1-6	CASSQDLTGPNSPLHF	TGCGCCAGCAGCCAAGATCTAACAGGTCCTAATTCACCCCTCCACTTT
.	TRBV15	.	TRBJ1-2	CATSRDHPQGSNYGYTF	TGTGCCACCAGCAGAGATCACCCACAGGGCTCTAACTATGGCTACACCTTC
.	TRBV28	.	TRBJ1-3	CASSLYGPWRRGEYTIYF	TGTGCCAGCAGTTTATATGGCCCGTGGAGGCGGGGCGAGTACACCATATATTTT
once	TRBV12-5	.	TRBJ2-3	CASGIAGAPGTQYF	TGTGCTAGTGGTATCGCGGGGGCCCCGGGTACGCAGTATTTT
.	TRBV2	TRBD1	TRBJ1-2	CASKVAGGSGYTF	TGTGCCAGCAAGGTTGCAGGGGGGTCCGGCTACACCTTC
.	TRBV13	.	TRBJ2-7	CASRSGRSSYEQYF	TGTGCCAGCAGGTCCGGGAGAAGCTCCTACGAGCAGTACTTC